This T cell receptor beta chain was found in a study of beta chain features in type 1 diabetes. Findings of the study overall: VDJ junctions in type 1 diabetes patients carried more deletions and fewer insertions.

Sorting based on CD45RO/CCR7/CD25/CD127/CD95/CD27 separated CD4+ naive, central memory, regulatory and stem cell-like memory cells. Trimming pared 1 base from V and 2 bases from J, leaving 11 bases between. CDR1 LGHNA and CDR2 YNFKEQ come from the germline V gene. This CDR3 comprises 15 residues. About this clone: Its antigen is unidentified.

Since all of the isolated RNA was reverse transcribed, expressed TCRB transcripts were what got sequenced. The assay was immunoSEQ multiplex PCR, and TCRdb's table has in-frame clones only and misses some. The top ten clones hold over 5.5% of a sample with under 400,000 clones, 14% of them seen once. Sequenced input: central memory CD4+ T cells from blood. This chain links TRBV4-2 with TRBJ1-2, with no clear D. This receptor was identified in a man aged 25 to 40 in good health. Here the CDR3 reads CASSQGTSVNYGYTF. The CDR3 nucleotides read TGTGCCAGCAGCCAAGGGACTTCGGTAAACTATGGCTACACCTTC.